This T cell receptor (beta chain) comes out of a study of spatial heterogeneity in lung cancer. Across the study: Sequencing of follow-up PBMC samples took place when they were available, at a median of approximately 2 years after resection.

CDR1 is MDHEN, CDR2 SYDVKM, per germline. This CDR3 comprises 13 residues. Trimming took off 8 bases at V and 2 bases at J, with 11 bases between the two ends. This clonotype was picked up a small number of times. Time point defined: blood at routine non-recurrence follow-up after resection. TCRdb re-called the 5' RACE reads through MiXCR, storing one row per CDR3 protein. The table shows roughly 70,000 distinct CDR3 sequences, with around 8.9% occurring only once. The chain recombines TRBV28 with TRBJ2-3; TRBD1 or TRBD2 may be the D gene (5 bases each). This clonotype was obtained from a female donor with early-stage non-small cell lung cancer. Sequencing used PBMCs, obtained at follow-up. CDR3 in DNA: TGTGCCAGCCTAAGAGGGGCCACAGATACGCAGTATTTT. Protein: CASLRGATDTQYF.